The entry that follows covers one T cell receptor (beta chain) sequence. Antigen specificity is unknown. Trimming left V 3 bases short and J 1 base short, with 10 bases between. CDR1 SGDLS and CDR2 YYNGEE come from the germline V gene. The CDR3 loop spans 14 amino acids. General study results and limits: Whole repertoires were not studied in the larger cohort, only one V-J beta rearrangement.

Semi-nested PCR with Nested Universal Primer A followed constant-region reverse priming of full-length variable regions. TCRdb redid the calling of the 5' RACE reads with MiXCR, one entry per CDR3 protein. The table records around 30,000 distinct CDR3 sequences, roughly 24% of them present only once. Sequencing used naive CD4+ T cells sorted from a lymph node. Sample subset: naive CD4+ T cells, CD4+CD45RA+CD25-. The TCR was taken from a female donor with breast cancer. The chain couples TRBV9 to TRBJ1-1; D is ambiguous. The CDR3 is CASSGTSGNTEAFF. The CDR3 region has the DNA TGTGCCAGCAGCGGTACATCCGGGAACACTGAAGCTTTCTTT.